The 15 T cell receptor beta chains reported below all come from one sample, sequenced in a study of T-cell reconstitution after alpha-beta-depleted transplantation in children. Preparation of the TCRbeta library used unique molecular identifiers. Each CDR3 protein is one row after TCRdb ran MiXCR on the PCR reads. The sample shows some 500,000 distinct CDR3 sequences, 30% to 35% of them seen only once. The sequenced sample was PBMCs from the stem cell graft donor, obtained from the stem cell graft. These receptors originate from a human donor who donated a stem cell graft to a child with aplastic anemia.

In its sample, this clonotype was seen a few times. This chain uses TRBV5-4 with TRBJ2-5, with D hard to call. Germline CDR1 reads SGHNT; CDR2 reads YYREEE (reference sequence). CDR3 size: 13 residues. Trimming shortened V by 0 bases and J by 5 bases, and 8 bases separated the two germline ends. CDR3 sequence reads: CASSLDRTETQYF. CDR3 DNA sequence: TGTGCCAGCAGCTTGGATAGGACCGAGACCCAGTACTTC. Using reference TRBV5-4 and TRBJ2-5 for the parts outside the CDR3, the full variable domain is ETGVTQSPTHLIKTRGQQVTLRCSSQSGHNTVSWYQQALGQGPQFIFQYYREEENGRGNFPPRFSGLQFPNYSSELNVNALELDDSALYLCASSLDRTETQYFGPGTRLLVL.

The chain carries TRBV21-1 and TRBJ2-1; TRBD1, the D gene given by the table, was not confirmed from the DNA. TRBV21-1 is noted as a pseudogene. The CDR3 consists of 17 residues. The CDR3 protein is CASSKGQVRVCSGEQFF. DNA for the CDR3: TGTGCCAGCAGCAAGGGCCAAGTAAGGGTTTGTTCCGGTGAGCAGTTCTTC.

As concerns this clonotype: Mismatch with germline at one junction end may stem from a read error. CDR3 loop: CASSLAVVAYNDQFF. For the CDR3, the DNA is TGTGCCAGCAGCTTAGCCGTAGTCGCATACAATGACCAGTTCTTC. The chain carries TRBV11-3 and TRBJ2-1, with no clear D. The germline gives CDR1 SGHNT, CDR2 YENEEA. There are 15 residues in the CDR3.

The chain links TRBV7-9 to TRBJ2-1; 13 bases line up with TRBD2. The ends lost 3 bases at V and 9 bases at J; junction bases unmatched: 8. Germline CDR1 reads SEHNR; CDR2 reads FQNEAQ (reference sequence). The CDR3 has 16 residues. In DNA form, the CDR3 reads TGTGCCAGCAGCTTGTCCACTAGCGGGAGGGCCGGTGAGCAGTTCTTC. Translating it yields CASSLSTSGRAGEQFF.

This chain uses TRBV10-3 with TRBJ1-3; D remains unclear. CDR3 length equals 11 residues. The V end lost 4 bases, the J end lost 8 bases, and 6 bases lay between the germline ends. Germline assignment: CDR1 ENHRY and CDR2 SYGVKD. CDR3 amino acids: CAISGGDTIYF. In DNA, the CDR3 is TGTGCCATCAGTGGTGGTGACACCATATATTTT.

The rearrangement joins TRBV6-1 to TRBJ1-1; 7 bases map to TRBD1. This CDR3 has 13 amino acids. After removal of 6 bases from V and 8 bases from J, the junction contained 9 bases not matched to a gene. The germline gives CDR1 MNHNS, CDR2 SASEGT. This CDR3 is CASSVFTGDEAFF. CDR3 DNA sequence: TGTGCCAGCAGCGTGTTTACAGGGGACGAAGCTTTCTTT.

This clonotype has ten or more counts. The chain uses TRBV12-3 or TRBV12-4 and TRBJ1-1, with D maybe TRBD1 (5 bases). V gave up 3 bases and J gave up 4 bases, with 9 bases separating them. The CDR3 sequence is 13 residues long. The CDR3 nucleotides are TGTGCCAGCAGTTTGTGGGGGGGCACTGAAGCTTTCTTT. Encoded protein: CASSLWGGTEAFF.

The chain couples TRBV24-1 to TRBJ2-1; D tentatively reads TRBD1 or TRBD2 (5 bases each). Trimming pared 4 bases from V and 4 bases from J, leaving 16 bases between. From germline, CDR1 is KGHDR and CDR2 SFDVKD. This CDR3 comprises 16 residues. DNA of the CDR3: TGTGCCACCAGTGAGAACCAGGGACCGGTATACAATGAGCAGTTCTTC. This gives the protein CATSENQGPVYNEQFF.

The chain uses TRBV7-9 and TRBJ2-3, with 9 bases fitting TRBD2. J lost 4 bases, V lost 4 bases, and 9 bases had no gene match. The CDR3 sequence is 16 residues long. CDR1 is SEHNR and CDR2 is FQNEAQ in the germline V gene (reference sequence). CDR3 sequence (DNA): TGTGCCAGCAGCTCCCTAGCGGCGGGAGGGCCAGATACGCAGTATTTT. Its translation: CASSSLAAGGPDTQYF.

There are a few counts of this clonotype. V is TRBV29-1 and J is TRBJ2-1, with 7 positions matching TRBD1. The CDR3 has 13 amino acids. Germline trimming cut 6 bases from V and 5 bases from J; bases unmatched to any gene: 7. Germline loops: CDR1 SQVTM, CDR2 ANQGSEA. The CDR3 region has the DNA TGCAGCGTCACGTCGACAGGGAACAATGAGCAGTTCTTC. It codes for CSVTSTGNNEQFF.

The rearrangement links TRBV20-1 to TRBJ1-1, with D uncertain. V shed 5 bases and J shed 6 bases, with 19 bases lying between them. The CDR3 consists of 14 residues. The V gene's germline CDR1 is DFQATT and CDR2 SNEGSKA (reference sequence). For the CDR3, the DNA is TGCAGTGCTGGAATGGACTGGCAGGAAGCTGAAGCTTTCTTT. Its protein product is CSAGMDWQEAEAFF.

V and J are TRBV30 and TRBJ1-1; D gene ambiguous. The CDR3 loop spans 13 amino acids. From germline, CDR1 is GTSNPN and CDR2 SVGIG (reference sequence). Deletions cut 0 bases from V and 1 base from J, with 6 bases between. CDR3 DNA sequence: TGTGCCTGGAGTGTATGGCAGAACACTGAAGCTTTCTTT. Translating it yields CAWSVWQNTEAFF.

The V and J genes are TRBV5-1 and TRBJ2-3, with a weak D call TRBD2 (6 bases). CDR1 and CDR2 (germline): SGHRS, YFSETQ. CDR3 length equals 17 residues. The V gene lost 5 bases and the J gene lost 5 bases, with 24 bases spanning the gap. CDR3 protein: CASRRGFRGREEDTQYF. As DNA, the CDR3 is TGCGCCAGCAGACGGGGGTTCCGGGGCAGGGAGGAAGATACGCAGTATTTT.

The CDR3 DNA reads TGTGCCAGCAGCCAGGCGAAGGGGCGCTACGAGCAGTACTTC. Translated, it gives CASSQAKGRYEQYF. This chain links TRBV5-4 with TRBJ2-7, with a weak D call TRBD1 (5 bases). This CDR3 has 14 residues. Germline lookup yields CDR1 SGHNT and CDR2 YYREEE (reference sequence). V gave up 4 bases and J gave up 3 bases, with 14 bases separating them.

The gene calls are TRBV19 and TRBJ1-5; TRBD1 might be the D (6 bases). V gave up 10 bases and J gave up 5 bases, with 18 bases separating them. Germline V CDR1 and CDR2: LNHDA, SQIVND (reference sequence). This CDR3 contains 14 residues. The CDR3 is CATTFGTLDQPQHF. The CDR3 nucleotides read TGTGCCACTACCTTTGGGACATTAGATCAGCCCCAGCATTTT.